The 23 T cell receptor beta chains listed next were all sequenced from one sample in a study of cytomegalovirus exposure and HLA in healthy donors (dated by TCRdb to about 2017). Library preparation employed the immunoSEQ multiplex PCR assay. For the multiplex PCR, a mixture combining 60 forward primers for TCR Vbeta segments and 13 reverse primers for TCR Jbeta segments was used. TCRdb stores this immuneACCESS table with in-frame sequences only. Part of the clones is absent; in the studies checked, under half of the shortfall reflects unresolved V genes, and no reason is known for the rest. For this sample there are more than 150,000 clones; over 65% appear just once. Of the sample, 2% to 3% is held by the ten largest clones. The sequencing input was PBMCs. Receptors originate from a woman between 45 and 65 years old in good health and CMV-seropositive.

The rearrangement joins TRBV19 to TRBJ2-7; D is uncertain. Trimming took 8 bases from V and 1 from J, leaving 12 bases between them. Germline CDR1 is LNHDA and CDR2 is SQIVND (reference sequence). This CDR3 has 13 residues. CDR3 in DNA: TGTGCCAGTCGGCAGGATGGATCCTACGAGCAGTACTTC. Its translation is CASRQDGSYEQYF.

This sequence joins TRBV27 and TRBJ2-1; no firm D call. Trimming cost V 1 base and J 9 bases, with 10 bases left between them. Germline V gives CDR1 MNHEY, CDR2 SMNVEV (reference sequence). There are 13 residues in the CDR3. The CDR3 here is CASSLWSGPEQFF. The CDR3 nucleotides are TGTGCCAGCAGTTTATGGTCGGGTCCTGAGCAGTTCTTC.

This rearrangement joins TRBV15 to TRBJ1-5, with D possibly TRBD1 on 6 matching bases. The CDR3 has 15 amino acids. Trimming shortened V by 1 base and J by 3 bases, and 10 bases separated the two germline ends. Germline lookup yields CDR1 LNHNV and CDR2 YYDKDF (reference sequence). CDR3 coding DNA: TGTGCCACCAGCAGAGGACAGGTGAACAATCAGCCCCAGCATTTT. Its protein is CATSRGQVNNQPQHF.

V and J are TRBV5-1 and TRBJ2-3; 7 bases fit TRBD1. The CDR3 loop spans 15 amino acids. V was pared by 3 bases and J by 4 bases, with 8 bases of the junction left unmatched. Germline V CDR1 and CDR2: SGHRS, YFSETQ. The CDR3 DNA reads TGCGCCAGCAGCTGGGGACAGACTGGCGCAGATACGCAGTATTTT. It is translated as CASSWGQTGADTQYF.

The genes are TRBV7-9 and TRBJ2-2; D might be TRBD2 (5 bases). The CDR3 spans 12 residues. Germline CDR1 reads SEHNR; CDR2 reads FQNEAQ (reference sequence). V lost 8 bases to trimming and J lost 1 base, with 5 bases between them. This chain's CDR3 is CASAGNTGELFF. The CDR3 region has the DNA TGTGCCAGCGCGGGGAACACCGGGGAGCTGTTTTTT. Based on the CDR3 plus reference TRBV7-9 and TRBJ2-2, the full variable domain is DTGVSQNPRHKITKRGQNVTFRCDPISEHNRLYWYRQTLGQGPEFLTYFQNEAQLEKSRLLSDRFSAERPKGSFSTLEIQRTEQGDSAMYLCASAGNTGELFFGEGSRLTVL.

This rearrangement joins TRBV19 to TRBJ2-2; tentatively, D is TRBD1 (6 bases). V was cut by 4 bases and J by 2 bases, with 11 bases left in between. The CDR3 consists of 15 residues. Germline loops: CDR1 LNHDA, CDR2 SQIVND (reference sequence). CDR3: CASSKRQVNTGELFF. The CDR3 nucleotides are TGTGCCAGTAGTAAGAGACAGGTTAACACCGGGGAGCTGTTTTTT.

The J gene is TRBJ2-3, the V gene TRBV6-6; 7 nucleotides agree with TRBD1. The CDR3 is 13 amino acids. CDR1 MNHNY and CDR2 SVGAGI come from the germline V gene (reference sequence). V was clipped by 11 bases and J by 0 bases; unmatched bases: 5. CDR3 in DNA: TGTGCCGCGACAGGGTGGAGCACAGATACGCAGTATTTT. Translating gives CAATGWSTDTQYF.

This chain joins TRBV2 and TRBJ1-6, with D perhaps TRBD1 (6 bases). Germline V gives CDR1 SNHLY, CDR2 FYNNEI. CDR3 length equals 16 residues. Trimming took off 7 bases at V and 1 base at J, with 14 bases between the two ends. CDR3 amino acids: CASTLKGGSYNSPLHF. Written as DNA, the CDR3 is TGTGCCAGCACCCTAAAAGGGGGTTCCTATAATTCACCCCTCCACTTT.

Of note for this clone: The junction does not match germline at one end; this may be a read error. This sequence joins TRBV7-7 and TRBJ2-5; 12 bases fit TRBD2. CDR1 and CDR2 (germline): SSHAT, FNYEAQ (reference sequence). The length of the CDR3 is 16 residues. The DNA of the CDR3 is TGTGCTAGCAGCGGCGGACTAGCGGGGATAGAAGAGACCCAGTACTTC. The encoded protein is CASSGGLAGIEETQYF.

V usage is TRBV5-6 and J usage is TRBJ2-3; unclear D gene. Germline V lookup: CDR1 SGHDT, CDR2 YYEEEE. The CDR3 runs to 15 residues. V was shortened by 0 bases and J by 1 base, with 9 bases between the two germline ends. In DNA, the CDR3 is TGTGCCAGCAGCTTGGGCCGTACGGGCACAGATACGCAGTATTTT. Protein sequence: CASSLGRTGTDTQYF.

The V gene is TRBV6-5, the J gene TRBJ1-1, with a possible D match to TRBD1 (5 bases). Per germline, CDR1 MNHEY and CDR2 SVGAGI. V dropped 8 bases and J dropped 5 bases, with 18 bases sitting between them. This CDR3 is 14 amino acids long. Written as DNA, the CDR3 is TGTGCCAGCTCCCAGGTGGGGGGGAGGACTGAAGCTTTCTTT. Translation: CASSQVGGRTEAFF.

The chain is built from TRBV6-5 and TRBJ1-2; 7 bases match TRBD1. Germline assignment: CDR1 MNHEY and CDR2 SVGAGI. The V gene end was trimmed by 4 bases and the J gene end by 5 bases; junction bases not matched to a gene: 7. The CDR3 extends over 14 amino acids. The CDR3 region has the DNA TGTGCCAGCAGTTCTCCCACAGGGGTTTATGGCTACACCTTC. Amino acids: CASSSPTGVYGYTF.

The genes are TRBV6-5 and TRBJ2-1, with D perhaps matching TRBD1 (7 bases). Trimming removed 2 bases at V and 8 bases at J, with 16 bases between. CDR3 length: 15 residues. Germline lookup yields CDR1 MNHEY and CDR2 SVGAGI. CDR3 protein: CASSYPTDRDYEQFF. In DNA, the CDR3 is TGTGCCAGCAGTTACCCGACTGACAGGGACTATGAGCAGTTCTTC.

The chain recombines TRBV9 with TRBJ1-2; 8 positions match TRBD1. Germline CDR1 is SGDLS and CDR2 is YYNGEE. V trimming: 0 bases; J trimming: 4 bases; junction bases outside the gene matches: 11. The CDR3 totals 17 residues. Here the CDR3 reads CASSVGTGGQAGYGYTF. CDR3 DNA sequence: TGTGCCAGCAGCGTAGGAACGGGGGGACAGGCGGGCTATGGCTACACCTTC.

CDR3 amino acids: CASSRNHAGTGGAGGELFF. Here the CDR3 DNA reads TGTGCCAGCAGCCGAAATCACGCCGGGACAGGGGGCGCAGGCGGGGAGCTGTTTTTT. This rearrangement joins TRBV7-3 to TRBJ2-2, with TRBD1 matching 12 bases. CDR3 length equals 19 residues. Trimming at V came to 5 bases and at J to 7 bases, leaving 17 bases not matched to a gene. CDR1 SGHTA and CDR2 FQGTGA come from the germline V gene.

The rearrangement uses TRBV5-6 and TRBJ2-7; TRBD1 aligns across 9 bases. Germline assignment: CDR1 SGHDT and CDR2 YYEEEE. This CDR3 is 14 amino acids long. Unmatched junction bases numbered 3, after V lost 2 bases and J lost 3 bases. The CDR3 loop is CASSFWTGVYEQYF. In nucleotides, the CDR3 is TGTGCCAGCAGCTTCTGGACAGGGGTCTACGAGCAGTACTTC.

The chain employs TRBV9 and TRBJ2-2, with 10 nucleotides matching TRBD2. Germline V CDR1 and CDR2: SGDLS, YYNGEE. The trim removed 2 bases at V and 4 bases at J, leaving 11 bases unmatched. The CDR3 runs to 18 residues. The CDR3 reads CASSVTSGAPLGTGELFF. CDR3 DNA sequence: TGTGCCAGCAGCGTTACTAGCGGGGCCCCTCTTGGCACCGGGGAGCTGTTTTTT.

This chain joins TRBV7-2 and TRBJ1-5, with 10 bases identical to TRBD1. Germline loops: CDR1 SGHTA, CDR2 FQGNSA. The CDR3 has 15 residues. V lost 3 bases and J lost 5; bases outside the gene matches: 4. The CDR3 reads CASSFSGTGDQPQHF. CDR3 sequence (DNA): TGTGCCAGCAGCTTTAGTGGGACAGGGGATCAGCCCCAGCATTTT.

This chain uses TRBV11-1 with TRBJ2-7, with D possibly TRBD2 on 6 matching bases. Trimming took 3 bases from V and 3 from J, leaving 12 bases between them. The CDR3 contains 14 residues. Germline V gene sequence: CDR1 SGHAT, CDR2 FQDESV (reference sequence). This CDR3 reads CASSFEEGSYEQYF. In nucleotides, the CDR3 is TGTGCCAGCAGCTTTGAGGAGGGTAGCTACGAGCAGTACTTC.

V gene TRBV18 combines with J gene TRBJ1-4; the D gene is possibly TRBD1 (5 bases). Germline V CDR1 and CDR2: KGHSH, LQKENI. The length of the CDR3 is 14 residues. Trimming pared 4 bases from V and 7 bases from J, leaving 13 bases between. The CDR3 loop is CASSLSGLGEKLFF. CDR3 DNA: TGTGCCAGCTCACTCTCAGGGTTGGGTGAAAAACTGTTTTTT.

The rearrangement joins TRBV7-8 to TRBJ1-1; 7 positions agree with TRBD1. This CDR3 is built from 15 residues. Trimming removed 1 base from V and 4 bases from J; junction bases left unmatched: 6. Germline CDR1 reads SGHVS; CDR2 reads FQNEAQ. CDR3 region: CASSLEGARGTEAFF. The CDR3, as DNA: TGTGCCAGCAGCTTAGAGGGGGCGCGAGGCACTGAAGCTTTCTTT.

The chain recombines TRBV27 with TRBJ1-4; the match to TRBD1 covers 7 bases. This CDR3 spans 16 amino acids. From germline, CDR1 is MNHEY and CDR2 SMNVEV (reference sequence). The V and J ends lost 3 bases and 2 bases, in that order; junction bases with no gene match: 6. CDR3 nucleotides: TGTGCCAGCAGTTTGACAGGGATAGGTACTAATGAAAAACTGTTTTTT. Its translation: CASSLTGIGTNEKLFF.

In DNA, the CDR3 is TGTGCCAGCAGCTTGCCCAGGGACTACGAGCAGTACTTC. Protein sequence: CASSLPRDYEQYF. The chain links TRBV5-8 to TRBJ2-5; possibly TRBD1 for D (5 bases). The DNA end is more similar to TRBJ2-7, so the J call may be wrong. Germline V lookup: CDR1 SGHTS, CDR2 YDEGEE. The CDR3 covers 13 residues.